These 5 T cell receptor beta chains share one sample of origin, sequenced in a study of T-cell memory formation after mild COVID-19. TCRdb independently ran MiXCR on the 5' RACE reads; one entry per CDR3 protein. This sample has about 560,000 distinct CDR3 sequences, with about 20% found just once. Specimen: PBMCs or a T cell subset sorted from them (not recorded which). The receptors come from an adult woman who had mild COVID-19 (a few samples of this study predate the infection). Cell type and time point are not known.

This clonotype was seen only a few times. The chain couples TRBV6-5 to TRBJ1-5; 7 bases are a match to TRBD1. This CDR3 contains 13 residues. Germline CDR1 is MNHEY and CDR2 is SVGAGI. V lost 8 bases, J lost 3 bases, and 4 bases stayed unmatched. The CDR3 spells CASQGQPNQPQHF. In DNA, the CDR3 is TGTGCCAGCCAGGGACAGCCCAATCAGCCCCAGCATTTT.

The V call is TRBV30, the J call TRBJ2-7; D gene ambiguous. CDR1 is GTSNPN and CDR2 is SVGIG in the germline V gene (reference sequence). Trimming cost V 5 bases and J 3 bases, with 8 bases left between them. CDR3 length equals 11 residues. CDR3 sequence: CAWADFYEQYF. In nucleotides, the CDR3 is TGTGCCTGGGCCGACTTCTACGAGCAGTACTTC.

The chain couples TRBV30 to TRBJ1-2; perhaps TRBD1 as D (5 bases). The germline CDR1 and CDR2 sequences are GTSNPN and SVGIG (reference sequence). Deletions cut 6 bases from V and 4 bases from J, with 15 bases between. The CDR3 length is 13 residues. CDR3 residues: CACFPGPSYGYTF. In nucleotides, the CDR3 is TGTGCCTGCTTCCCGGGACCCTCCTATGGCTACACCTTC. The whole variable domain, filled in from reference TRBV30 and TRBJ1-2, reads SQTIHQWPATLVQPVGSPLSLECTVEGTSNPNLYWYRQAAGRGLQLLFYSVGIGQISSEVPQNLSASRPQDRQFILSSKKLLLSDSGFYLCACFPGPSYGYTFGSGTRLTVV.

The V and J genes are TRBV4-1 and TRBJ2-1; D not resolved. CDR1 and CDR2 (germline): MGHRA, YSYEKL. CDR3 size: 13 residues. Trimming removed 0 bases at V and 16 bases at J, with 16 bases between. DNA of the CDR3: TGCGCCAGCAGCCAAGATGTGTGGAAAACAGAATTCTTC. The encoded protein is CASSQDVWKTEFF.

The rearrangement joins TRBV7-6 to TRBJ1-2; no clear D. This CDR3 region has 13 residues. Trimming stripped 5 bases from V and 8 bases from J, with 15 bases between. The germline V gene has CDR1 SGHVS and CDR2 FNYEAQ. The CDR3 here is CASSISWAYGYTF. CDR3 nucleotide sequence: TGTGCCAGCAGCATATCCTGGGCCTACGGCTACACCTTC.